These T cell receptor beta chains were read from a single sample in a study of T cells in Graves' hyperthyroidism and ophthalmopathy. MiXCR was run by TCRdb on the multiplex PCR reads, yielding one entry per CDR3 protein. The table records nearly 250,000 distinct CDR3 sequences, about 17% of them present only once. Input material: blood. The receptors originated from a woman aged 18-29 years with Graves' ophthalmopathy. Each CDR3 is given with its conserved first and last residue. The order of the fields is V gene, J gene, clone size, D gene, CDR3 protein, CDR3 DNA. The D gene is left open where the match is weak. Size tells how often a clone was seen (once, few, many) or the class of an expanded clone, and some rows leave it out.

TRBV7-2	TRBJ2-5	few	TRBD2	CASRPPPLTGGGTQYF	TGTGCCAGCAGGCCCCCCCCCCTAACGGGGGGTGGGACCCAGTACTTC
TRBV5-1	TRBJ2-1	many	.	CASSLSDWVGYNEQFF	TGCGCCAGCAGCTTGTCGGACTGGGTGGGGTACAATGAGCAGTTCTTC
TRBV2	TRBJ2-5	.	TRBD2	CASSEAPGTSGGQETQYF	TGTGCCAGCAGTGAAGCGCCTGGGACTAGCGGGGGGCAAGAGACCCAGTACTTC
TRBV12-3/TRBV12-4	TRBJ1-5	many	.	CASSPAGQPQHF	TGTGCCAGCAGCCCAGCTGGGCAGCCCCAGCATTTT
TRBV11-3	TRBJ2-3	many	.	CASSLDWVAGDTQYF	TGTGCCAGCAGCTTAGATTGGGTGGCCGGCGATACGCAGTATTTT
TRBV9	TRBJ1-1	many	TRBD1	CASSVAGGDNTEAFF	TGTGCCAGCAGCGTAGCAGGGGGAGACAACACTGAAGCTTTCTTT
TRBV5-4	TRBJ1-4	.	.	CASSWTPTDANEKLFF	TGTGCCAGCAGCTGGACCCCAACGGATGCTAATGAAAAACTGTTTTTT
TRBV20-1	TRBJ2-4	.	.	CSARSQRKNIQYF	TGCAGTGCTAGGAGCCAGCGCAAAAACATTCAGTACTTC
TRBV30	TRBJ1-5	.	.	CAWSVPGQPQHF	TGTGCCTGGAGTGTACCGGGGCAGCCCCAGCATTTT
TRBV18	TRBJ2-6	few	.	CASSPTLGAGANVLTF	TGTGCCAGCTCACCTACACTAGGTGCCGGGGCCAACGTCCTGACTTTC
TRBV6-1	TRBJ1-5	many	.	CASDGRGQILSNQPQHF	TGTGCCAGCGATGGGAGGGGTCAGATCCTTAGCAATCAGCCCCAGCATTTT
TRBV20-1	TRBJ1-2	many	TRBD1	CSPSPGQSNYGYTF	TGCAGTCCCTCCCCGGGACAGAGTAACTATGGCTACACCTTC
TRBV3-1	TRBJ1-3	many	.	CASSQDRGGGSGSTIYF	TGTGCCAGCAGCCAAGACCGGGGAGGCGGGAGCGGATCCACCATATATTTT
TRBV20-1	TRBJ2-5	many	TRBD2	CSAKGLADYQETQYF	TGCAGTGCTAAAGGACTAGCGGACTACCAAGAGACCCAGTACTTC
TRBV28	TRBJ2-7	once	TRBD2	CASRLAGPLLYEQYF	TGTGCCAGCCGACTAGCGGGACCTCTCCTCTACGAGCAGTACTTC
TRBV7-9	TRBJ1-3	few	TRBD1	CASRTGQGGNTIYF	TGTGCCAGCAGAACCGGACAGGGTGGAAACACCATATATTTT
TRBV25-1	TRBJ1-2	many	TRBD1	CASSEFGQGNGYTF	TGTGCCAGCAGTGAATTTGGACAGGGTAATGGCTACACCTTC
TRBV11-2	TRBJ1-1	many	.	CASSLNEGVNTEAFF	TGTGCCAGCAGCTTAAATGAGGGAGTGAACACTGAAGCTTTCTTT
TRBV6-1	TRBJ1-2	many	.	CASSDTVNYGYTF	TGTGCCAGCAGCGACACGGTTAACTATGGCTACACCTTC
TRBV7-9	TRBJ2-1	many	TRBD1	CVSSLTPGQGGYNEQFF	TGTGTCAGCAGCTTAACCCCCGGACAGGGGGGATACAATGAGCAGTTCTTC
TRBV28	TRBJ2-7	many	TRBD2	CASSLSVGRINEQYF	TGTGCCAGCAGTTTATCTGTCGGGAGGATCAACGAGCAGTACTTC
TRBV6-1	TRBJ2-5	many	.	CASSRGWETQYF	TGTGCCAGCAGTCGGGGGTGGGAGACCCAGTACTTC
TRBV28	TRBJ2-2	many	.	CASSFEMGTGPGELFF	TGTGCCAGCAGTTTTGAAATGGGAACCGGCCCCGGGGAGCTGTTTTTT
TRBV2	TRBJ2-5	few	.	CASSEGGGPETQYF	TGTGCCAGCAGTGAAGGGGGCGGTCCAGAGACCCAGTACTTC
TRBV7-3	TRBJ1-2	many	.	CASSFRQHRNYGYTF	TGTGCCAGCAGCTTCCGGCAGCACAGAAACTATGGCTACACCTTC
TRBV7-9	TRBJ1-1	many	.	CASGQKNTEAFF	TGTGCCAGCGGACAGAAGAACACTGAAGCTTTCTTT
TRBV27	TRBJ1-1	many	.	CASSLSMSTEAFF	TGTGCCAGCAGTTTATCGATGAGCACTGAAGCTTTCTTT
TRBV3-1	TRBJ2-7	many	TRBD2	CASSQGLLVAGHYEQYF	TGTGCCAGCAGCCAGGGACTTCTGGTAGCGGGGCACTACGAGCAGTACTTC
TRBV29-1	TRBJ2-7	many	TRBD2	CSVAPSGARYEQYF	TGCAGCGTTGCCCCCAGCGGGGCCCGCTACGAGCAGTACTTC
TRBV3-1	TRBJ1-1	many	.	CASSPTVIFGGAFF	TGTGCCAGCAGCCCCACGGTCATTTTTGGGGGAGCTTTCTTT
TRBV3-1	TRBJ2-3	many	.	CASSQVFLKGADTQYF	TGTGCCAGCAGCCAAGTTTTTCTCAAAGGTGCAGATACGCAGTATTTT
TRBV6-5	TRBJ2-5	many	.	CASSYRIGGQETQYF	TGTGCCAGCAGTTACCGTATAGGGGGCCAAGAGACCCAGTACTTC
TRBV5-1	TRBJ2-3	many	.	CASSFRTGTHTPYRPDTQYF	TGCGCCAGCAGCTTCAGGACCGGGACTCACACGCCCTACCGACCAGATACGCAGTATTTT
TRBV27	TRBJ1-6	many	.	CASSLVRNSPLHF	TGTGCCAGCAGTTTAGTGAGAAATTCACCCCTCCACTTT
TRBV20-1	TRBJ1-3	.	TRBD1	CSASRDRGIVGNTIYF	TGCAGTGCTAGCCGGGACAGGGGAATAGTTGGAAACACCATATATTTT
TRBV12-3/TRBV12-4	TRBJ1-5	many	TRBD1	CASSLTWTGGLQPQHF	TGTGCCAGCAGTTTAACGTGGACAGGGGGTCTTCAGCCCCAGCATTTT
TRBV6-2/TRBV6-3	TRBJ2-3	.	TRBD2	CASSVGLAGTDTQYF	TGTGCCAGCAGTGTCGGACTAGCGGGCACAGATACGCAGTATTTT